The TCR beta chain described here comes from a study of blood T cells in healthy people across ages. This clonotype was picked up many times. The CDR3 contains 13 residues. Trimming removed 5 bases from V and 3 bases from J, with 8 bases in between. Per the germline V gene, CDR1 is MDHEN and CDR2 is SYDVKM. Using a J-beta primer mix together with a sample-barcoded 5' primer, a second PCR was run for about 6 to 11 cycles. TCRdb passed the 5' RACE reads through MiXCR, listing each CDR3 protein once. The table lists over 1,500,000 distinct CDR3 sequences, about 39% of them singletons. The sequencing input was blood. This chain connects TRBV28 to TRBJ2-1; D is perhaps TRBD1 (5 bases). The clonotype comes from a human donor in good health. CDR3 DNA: TGTGCCAGCAGTAAGGGGTTCTACAATGAGCAGTTCTTC. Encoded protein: CASSKGFYNEQFF.